This T cell receptor beta chain was captured in a study of blood T cell repertoires in COVID-19. For the study at large: COVID-19 samples from acute and convalescent phases originated in the United States, Italy and Spain. PBMCs, B-cell-depleted T cells, or T cells were the source of the cDNA or gDNA that made up the material.

Trimming left V 4 bases short and J 0 bases short, with 11 bases between. The germline V gene has CDR1 SGHRS and CDR2 YFSETQ. The CDR3 totals 15 residues. The study drew participants aged about 18 to 95 years from approximately 25 US areas. Two consecutive negative NP/OP PCR tests, clearance, or resolved symptoms defined Cohort 3 recovery. The method was immunoSEQ multiplex PCR; TCRdb's version includes in-frame clones alone and lacks a portion of them. The table has around 200,000 clones, 75% to 90% seen once. The V gene is TRBV5-1, the J gene TRBJ1-5, with D hard to call. Sequenced: PBMCs or T cells enriched from blood (not recorded which). This TCR came from a man aged 30-40 years who had recovered from COVID-19. CDR3 DNA: TGCGCCAGCAGCGCGGACGGGATTAGCAATCAGCCCCAGCATTTT. This gives the protein CASSADGISNQPQHF.